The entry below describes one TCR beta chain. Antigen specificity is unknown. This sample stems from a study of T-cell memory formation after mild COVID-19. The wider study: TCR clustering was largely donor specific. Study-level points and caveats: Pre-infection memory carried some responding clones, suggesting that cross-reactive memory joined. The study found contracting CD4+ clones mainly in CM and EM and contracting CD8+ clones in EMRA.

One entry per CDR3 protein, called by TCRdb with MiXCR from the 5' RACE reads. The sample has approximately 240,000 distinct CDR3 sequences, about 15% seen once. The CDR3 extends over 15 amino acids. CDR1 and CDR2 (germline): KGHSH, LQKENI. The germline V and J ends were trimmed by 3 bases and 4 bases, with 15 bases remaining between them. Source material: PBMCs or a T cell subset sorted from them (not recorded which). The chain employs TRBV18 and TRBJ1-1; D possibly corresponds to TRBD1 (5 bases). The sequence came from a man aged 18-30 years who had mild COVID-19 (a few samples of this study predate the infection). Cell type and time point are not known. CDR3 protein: CASSPVWGDATEAFF. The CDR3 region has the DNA TGTGCCAGCTCACCCGTTTGGGGGGACGCCACTGAAGCTTTCTTT.